What follows are 7 T cell receptor beta chains derived from one specimen sequenced in a study of T cell responses to AZD1222 COVID-19 vaccine. Some clones are missing from TCRdb's copy, which holds only in-frame ones; the method was immunoSEQ multiplex PCR. The data show 13,000 to 15,000 clones, with approximately 80% seen just once and 39% held by the top ten. Material: peripheral blood, obtained 28 days after the second AZD1222 dose. The source of these receptors is an adult who received the AZD1222 COVID-19 vaccine.

This clone appeared once. This chain connects TRBV14 to TRBJ2-2; the D gene could be TRBD1 or TRBD2 (6 bases each). Trimming took 6 bases from V and 6 from J, leaving 14 bases between them. Germline V gene sequence: CDR1 SGHDN, CDR2 FVKESK. This CDR3 contains 14 residues. CDR3 amino acids: CASRPLGGPGELFF. DNA of the CDR3: TGTGCCAGCAGGCCCCTGGGGGGCCCCGGGGAGCTGTTTTTT.

The chain is built from TRBV29-1 and TRBJ1-5; TRBD1 matches 8 bases. The CDR3 is 13 residues long. Trimming took 6 bases from V and 3 from J; bases not matched to a gene: 4. Germline V gives CDR1 SQVTM, CDR2 ANQGSEA. CDR3 DNA: TGCAGCGTGCAGACAGGGGTCAATCAGCCCCAGCATTTT. It yields the protein CSVQTGVNQPQHF. The full variable domain, completed using reference TRBV29-1 and TRBJ1-5, is SAVISQKPSRDICQRGTSLTIQCQVDSQVTMMFWYRQQPGQSLTLIATANQGSEATYESGFVIDKFPISRPNLTFSTLTVSNMSPEDSSIYLCSVQTGVNQPQHFGDGTRLSIL.

The J gene is TRBJ2-5, the V gene TRBV9, with D perhaps given as TRBD1 or TRBD2 (6 bases each). V was shortened by 0 bases and J by 4 bases, with 13 bases between the two germline ends. This CDR3 region has 15 residues. Germline lookup yields CDR1 SGDLS and CDR2 YYNGEE. The CDR3 nucleotides read TGTGCCAGCAGCGTAGGAGGGGGGCAGGGAGAGACCCAGTACTTC. Translation: CASSVGGGQGETQYF. Supplemented by reference TRBV9 and TRBJ2-5, the full variable domain reads DSGVTQTPKHLITATGQRVTLRCSPRSGDLSVYWYQQSLDQGLQFLIQYYNGEERAKGNILERFSAQQFPDLHSELNLSSLELGDSALYFCASSVGGGQGETQYFGPGTRLLVL.

J is TRBJ1-1 and V is TRBV5-1; TRBD1 agrees at 8 bases. This CDR3 comprises 15 residues. Germline V gene lookup returns CDR1 SGHRS and CDR2 YFSETQ. The V and J ends lost 0 bases and 4 bases, in that order; junction bases with no gene match: 5. The CDR3 coding sequence is TGCGCCAGCAGCTTGGAAGGCACAGGGGGCACTGAAGCTTTCTTT. Translation gives CASSLEGTGGTEAFF.

This clone is deemed medium-sized. The rearrangement uses TRBV4-1 and TRBJ1-6, with D unresolved. Trimming took off 2 bases at V and 8 bases at J, with 19 bases between the two ends. Germline-derived CDR1 and CDR2 are MGHRA and YSYEKL. This CDR3 region has 17 residues. CDR3 loop: CASSQPENVGPDSPLHF. The CDR3 DNA follows: TGCGCCAGCAGCCAACCCGAGAATGTGGGCCCCGATTCACCCCTCCACTTT.

This clone was observed once. The V call is TRBV7-9, the J call TRBJ1-1; D possibly corresponds to TRBD1 (5 bases). The CDR3 extends over 14 amino acids. V lost 5 bases to trimming and J lost 6 bases, with 16 bases between them. From germline, CDR1 is SEHNR and CDR2 FQNEAQ (reference sequence). CDR3 coding DNA: TGTGCCAGCAGCCCTAAGGGGACCGCCGCTGAAGCTTTCTTT. Its protein product is CASSPKGTAAEAFF.

The chain couples TRBV27 to TRBJ2-7; TRBD2 matches 9 bases. Germline V lookup: CDR1 MNHEY, CDR2 SMNVEV (reference sequence). With 6 bases clipped from V and 0 bases from J, the junction kept 9 bases outside the gene matches. The CDR3 runs to 16 residues. The CDR3 DNA sequence: TGTGCCAGCAGCCCCAGACTAGCGGACTTCTCCTACGAGCAGTACTTC. This codes for CASSPRLADFSYEQYF.